A single sample gave rise to the 31 T cell receptor beta chains below, sequenced in a study of CD8 T cells in Susac syndrome (dated by TCRdb to the late 2010s). The library was prepared using the immunoSEQ multiplex PCR assay. RNA was extracted with the RNeasy kit and roughly 0.45 to 1 ug was reverse transcribed using random hexamers. TCRdb reprocessing: public reads trimmed at Q25 with fastp, clones called with MiXCR, in-frame beta chains kept. Every distinct CDR3 protein forms one entry, paired with its most common genes and DNA. The sample contains about 300,000 distinct CDR3 sequences, approximately 85% of them found a single time. Around 0.21% of the sample is taken by the ten largest. Sequenced: CD8+ T cells from PBMCs. Every receptor here comes from a human donor with multiple sclerosis.

This chain joins TRBV7-9 and TRBJ2-3, with D maybe TRBD1 (6 bases). V dropped 2 bases and J dropped 4 bases, with 13 bases sitting between them. The CDR3 extends over 15 amino acids. Germline assignment: CDR1 SEHNR and CDR2 FQNEAQ (reference sequence). DNA of the CDR3: TGTGCCAGCAGCTTATCAGGGGATCTCGCAGATACGCAGTATTTT. Translating gives CASSLSGDLADTQYF. The full variable domain, with the rest looked up from reference TRBV7-9 and TRBJ2-3, is DTGVSQNPRHKITKRGQNVTFRCDPISEHNRLYWYRQTLGQGPEFLTYFQNEAQLEKSRLLSDRFSAERPKGSFSTLEIQRTEQGDSAMYLCASSLSGDLADTQYFGPGTRLTVL.

The genes are TRBV10-2 and TRBJ2-7; TRBD2 is a possible D gene (6 bases). CDR1 and CDR2 (germline): WSHSY, SAAADI. V shed 3 bases and J shed 4 bases, with 13 bases lying between them. This CDR3 spans 14 amino acids. The CDR3 DNA sequence: TGCGCCAGCAGTGATAATGGGGGAGGTTACGAGCAGTACTTC. Its protein is CASSDNGGGYEQYF.

The chain uses TRBV11-2 and TRBJ2-1; D may be TRBD2 (6 bases). V lost 2 bases to trimming and J lost 9 bases, with 17 bases between them. This CDR3 is built from 15 residues. Germline CDR1 and CDR2: SGHAT and FQNNGV. CDR3 sequence reads: CASSLIPTSGGEQFF. CDR3 in DNA: TGTGCCAGCAGCTTAATTCCGACTAGTGGTGGTGAGCAGTTCTTC.

V is TRBV7-2 and J is TRBJ1-1, with D tentatively TRBD1 (5 bases). Trimming took off 3 bases at V and 2 bases at J, with 10 bases between the two ends. The CDR3 consists of 14 residues. Germline assignment: CDR1 SGHTA and CDR2 FQGNSA. CDR3 loop: CASSFAGSNTEAFF. The CDR3 coding sequence is TGTGCCAGCAGCTTCGCAGGGTCAAACACTGAAGCTTTCTTT.

The chain carries TRBV6-5 and TRBJ1-6; D ambiguous. This CDR3 region has 13 residues. CDR1 and CDR2 from the germline V gene are MNHEY and SVGAGI. With 9 bases removed from V and 3 bases from J, the gap between germline ends came to 9 bases. The CDR3 region is CASRTSYNSPLHF. CDR3 nucleotide sequence: TGTGCCAGTAGGACGAGCTATAATTCACCCCTCCACTTT.

This rearrangement joins TRBV28 to TRBJ2-1; weak D call: TRBD2 (6 bases). The V end was cut by 4 bases, the J end by 6 bases, with 13 bases between. Looked up from germline, CDR1 is MDHEN and CDR2 is SYDVKM. The CDR3 totals 14 residues. CDR3: CASSSSGSLNEQFF. In nucleotides, the CDR3 is TGTGCCAGCAGTTCCTCCGGGAGCCTCAATGAGCAGTTCTTC.

Written as DNA, the CDR3 is TGCGCCAGCAGCCAACCGACGGGACAGGCCCCCTATGGCTACACCTTC. The encoded protein is CASSQPTGQAPYGYTF. This rearrangement joins TRBV4-1 to TRBJ1-2; 8 bases are shared with TRBD1. This CDR3 comprises 16 residues. The V gene's germline CDR1 is MGHRA and CDR2 YSYEKL. J was trimmed by 4 bases and V by 2 bases; bases with no gene match: 9.

The V call is TRBV27, the J call TRBJ2-5; 7 bases align to TRBD2. Germline V gene lookup returns CDR1 MNHEY and CDR2 SMNVEV (reference sequence). CDR3 size: 14 residues. Germline trimming cut 2 bases from V and 6 bases from J; bases unmatched to any gene: 6. The CDR3 here is CASSLAGDAKTQYF. The DNA for the CDR3 is TGTGCCAGCAGTTTAGCGGGAGACGCAAAGACCCAGTACTTC.

This chain joins TRBV7-8 and TRBJ2-6; the D is unclear. Germline lookup yields CDR1 SGHVS and CDR2 FQNEAQ. Between the trimmed V and J ends, which lost 4 bases and 0 bases, there was a span of 10 bases. This CDR3 comprises 16 residues. The CDR3: CASSSKGHSGANVLTF. The CDR3 DNA reads as TGTGCCAGCAGCTCAAAGGGTCACTCTGGGGCCAACGTCCTGACTTTC. Drawing the rest from reference TRBV7-8 and TRBJ2-6, the complete variable domain is GAGVSQSPRYKVAKRGQDVALRCDPISGHVSLFWYQQALGQGPEFLTYFQNEAQLDKSGLPSDRFFAERPEGSVSTLKIQRTQQEDSAVYLCASSSKGHSGANVLTFGAGSRLTVL.

The rearrangement uses TRBV29-1 and TRBJ2-7; D perhaps matches TRBD2 (5 bases). CDR1 and CDR2 from the germline V gene are SQVTM and ANQGSEA. Trimming took off 7 bases at V and 5 bases at J, with 12 bases between the two ends. The CDR3 has 11 residues. The CDR3 nucleotides are TGCAGCGCTGTTCGGACTCACGAGCAGTACTTC. Protein sequence: CSAVRTHEQYF.

This sequence joins TRBV19 and TRBJ1-1; unclear D gene. Germline CDR1 reads LNHDA; CDR2 reads SQIVND (reference sequence). Trimming stripped 1 base from V and 1 base from J, with 10 bases between. The CDR3 is 15 amino acids. CDR3 region: CASSIVGFENTEAFF. CDR3 DNA sequence: TGTGCCAGTAGTATAGTAGGGTTTGAGAACACTGAAGCTTTCTTT.

The rearrangement uses TRBV28 and TRBJ1-5; D may be TRBD1 (6 bases). This CDR3 region has 14 residues. V shed 3 bases and J shed 6 bases, with 12 bases lying between them. Germline CDR1 and CDR2: MDHEN and SYDVKM. CDR3 nucleotides: TGTGCCAGCAGTTTCCTTTCAGGGGCTCAGCCCCAGCATTTT. Protein product: CASSFLSGAQPQHF.

The rearrangement joins TRBV6-5 to TRBJ2-7; the D is unclear. Germline V gene data show CDR1 as MNHEY and CDR2 as SVGAGI. V lost 4 bases, J lost 2 bases, and 9 bases lay in between. The CDR3 contains 13 residues. The chain's CDR3 is CASSSTPTYEQYF. The CDR3 DNA reads as TGTGCCAGCAGTTCCACACCTACCTACGAGCAGTACTTC.

This sequence joins TRBV7-8 and TRBJ2-2; the D is unclear. Germline assignment: CDR1 SGHVS and CDR2 FQNEAQ. V lost 6 bases, J lost 3 bases, and 8 bases lay in between. The CDR3 consists of 13 residues. CDR3 coding DNA: TGTGCCAGCAGTGTCTCGGACACCGGGGAGCTGTTTTTT. It yields the protein CASSVSDTGELFF.

The chain has TRBV7-9 and TRBJ2-2; 13 bases line up with TRBD2. With 5 bases clipped from V and 5 bases from J, the junction kept 11 bases outside the gene matches. CDR1 is SEHNR and CDR2 is FQNEAQ in the germline V gene (reference sequence). This CDR3 contains 18 residues. CDR3 amino acids: CASSTRLAGGLWTGELFF. CDR3 bases: TGTGCCAGCAGCACCCGACTAGCGGGAGGCCTATGGACCGGGGAGCTGTTTTTT.

The chain carries TRBV27 and TRBJ2-1; 7 bases agree with TRBD2. The germline gives CDR1 MNHEY, CDR2 SMNVEV (reference sequence). This CDR3 spans 13 amino acids. V lost 4 bases to trimming and J lost 10 bases; unmatched junction nucleotides: 7. Written as DNA, the CDR3 is TGTGCCAGCAGTTATTCTATGGGGGGGGAGCAGTTCTTC. Translated: CASSYSMGGEQFF.

The V call is TRBV15, the J call TRBJ2-7, with D possibly being TRBD2 (5 bases). This CDR3 comprises 15 residues. Between the trimmed V and J ends, which lost 0 bases and 4 bases, there was a span of 13 bases. The germline V gene has CDR1 LNHNV and CDR2 YYDKDF (reference sequence). DNA for the CDR3: TGTGCCACCAGCAGAGAAAGAGACCCGGGGTACGAGCAGTACTTC. Translated: CATSRERDPGYEQYF.

This clonotype appeared a single time. V gene TRBV10-1 combines with J gene TRBJ2-7; the match to TRBD2 covers 7 bases. Germline V gives CDR1 WNHNN, CDR2 SYGVQD (reference sequence). This CDR3 has 16 residues. The V gene end was trimmed by 11 bases and the J gene end by 3 bases; junction bases not matched to a gene: 19. CDR3 in DNA: TGCGCCGGCACGGCCGCTCTCAAACTAGCGAACTACGAGCAGTACTTC. This translates into CAGTAALKLANYEQYF.

The genes are TRBV29-1 and TRBJ2-5; 7 bases are shared with TRBD2. After removal of 5 bases from V and 3 bases from J, the junction contained 6 bases not matched to a gene. From germline, CDR1 is SQVTM and CDR2 ANQGSEA. This CDR3 is 13 amino acids long. The CDR3 is CSVRSSGEETQYF. For the CDR3, the DNA is TGCAGCGTTAGATCCAGCGGGGAAGAGACCCAGTACTTC.

CDR3 nucleotide sequence: TGCAGCGTGGTGACTAGCTTAGGTGAGCAGTTCTTC. As protein: CSVVTSLGEQFF. This sequence joins TRBV29-1 and TRBJ2-1, with 7 bases that match TRBD2. CDR1 is SQVTM, CDR2 ANQGSEA, per germline. V shed 6 bases and J 9 bases; nucleotides not matched to a gene: 8. The CDR3 consists of 12 residues.

The J gene is TRBJ1-5, the V gene TRBV19; D call uncertain. The CDR3 has 13 amino acids. V was pared by 11 bases and J by 5 bases, with 16 bases between. Germline CDR1 reads LNHDA; CDR2 reads SQIVND (reference sequence). The CDR3 spells CAGSDDGYQPQHF. CDR3 DNA: TGTGCCGGTTCGGACGATGGGTATCAGCCCCAGCATTTT.

The chain uses TRBV19 and TRBJ2-7, with D perhaps TRBD1 (5 bases). V was shortened by 3 bases and J by 4 bases, with 10 bases between the two germline ends. Germline loops: CDR1 LNHDA, CDR2 SQIVND (reference sequence). The CDR3 consists of 13 residues. CDR3 DNA sequence: TGTGCCAGTAGTATGATTCAGGGATACGAGCAGTACTTC. Translated: CASSMIQGYEQYF. The full variable domain, its missing parts supplied by reference TRBV19 and TRBJ2-7, is DGGITQSPKYLFRKEGQNVTLSCEQNLNHDAMYWYRQDPGQGLRLIYYSQIVNDFQKGDIAEGYSVSREKKESFPLTVTSAQKNPTAFYLCASSMIQGYEQYFGPGTRLTVT.

The chain combines TRBV13 with TRBJ1-1, with D unclear. CDR3 length: 15 amino acids. V lost 0 bases and J 2 bases, leaving 10 bases between the germline ends. Germline V CDR1 and CDR2: PRHDT, FYEKMQ (reference sequence). In DNA form, the CDR3 reads TGTGCCAGCAGCTTAGGAACAGCCCAAAACACTGAAGCTTTCTTT. The encoded protein is CASSLGTAQNTEAFF.

As for this clonotype: The junction and the germline gene differ at one end; a read error may be behind it. V is TRBV19 and J is TRBJ1-5; TRBD1 matches at 7 bases. The CDR3 extends over 13 amino acids. Germline V CDR1 and CDR2: LNHDA, SQIVND (reference sequence). CDR3 sequence: CARLRDRNLPQHF. The CDR3 nucleotides are TGTGCCAGACTCCGGGACAGAAATCTGCCCCAGCATTTT.

This chain connects TRBV6-5 to TRBJ2-3; 11 bases align to TRBD2. The CDR3 is made up of 19 amino acids. The V and J ends lost 0 bases and 1 base, in that order; junction bases with no gene match: 9. CDR1 and CDR2 from the germline V gene are MNHEY and SVGAGI. The CDR3, as DNA: TGTGCCAGCAGTTACTCTGGACTAGCGGGCCATCTTGGCACAGATACGCAGTATTTT. Translation: CASSYSGLAGHLGTDTQYF.

The rearrangement uses TRBV6-5 and TRBJ2-1, with 7 positions matching TRBD2. Germline V gives CDR1 MNHEY, CDR2 SVGAGI. This CDR3 has 14 residues. Trimming took 1 base from V and 4 from J; bases not matched to a gene: 1. The CDR3 sequence is CASSYLAGYNEQFF. CDR3 coding DNA: TGTGCCAGCAGTTACTTAGCGGGTTACAATGAGCAGTTCTTC.

Turning to this clonotype: The junction does not match germline at one end; this may be a read error. This rearrangement joins TRBV20-1 to TRBJ1-1; no reliable D call. In germline, CDR1 is DFQATT, CDR2 SNEGSKA (reference sequence). The CDR3 is 14 residues long. CDR3 coding DNA: TGCAGTGCTAGTGAGGAGGGAAGAATCACTGAAGCTTCCTTT. Residues: CSASEEGRITEASF.

The rearrangement joins TRBV10-1 to TRBJ1-3; D not resolved. The CDR3 is 10 residues long. Trimming cost V 9 bases and J 5 bases, with 5 bases left between them. Germline V gene sequence: CDR1 WNHNN, CDR2 SYGVQD (reference sequence). This CDR3 reads CARDRNTIYF. The CDR3 region has the DNA TGCGCCAGGGACCGAAACACCATATATTTT.

The chain recombines TRBV20-1 with TRBJ2-7; 12 bases are shared with TRBD2. The CDR3 runs to 14 residues. In germline, CDR1 is DFQATT, CDR2 SNEGSKA (reference sequence). J gave up 3 bases and V 5 bases, and 5 bases lay outside the gene matches. The CDR3 protein is CSALGTSGYYEQYF. Here the CDR3 DNA reads TGCAGTGCTTTAGGGACTAGCGGGTACTACGAGCAGTACTTC.

This sequence joins TRBV5-6 and TRBJ2-7; unclear D gene. The germline V and J ends were trimmed by 0 bases and 10 bases, with 8 bases remaining between them. Looked up from germline, CDR1 is SGHDT and CDR2 is YYEEEE. The CDR3 sequence is 11 residues long. The CDR3 sequence: CASSLEGRQYF. DNA for the CDR3: TGTGCCAGCAGCTTGGAGGGCAGACAGTACTTC.

The chain uses TRBV27 and TRBJ1-4; 8 bases fit TRBD1. CDR1 and CDR2 (germline): MNHEY, SMNVEV (reference sequence). This CDR3 comprises 16 residues. Trimming took 4 bases from V and 0 from J; bases not matched to a gene: 4. DNA for the CDR3: TGTGCCAGCAGTTCGACAGGGGTCCCAACTAATGAAAAACTGTTTTTT. Amino acid sequence: CASSSTGVPTNEKLFF.